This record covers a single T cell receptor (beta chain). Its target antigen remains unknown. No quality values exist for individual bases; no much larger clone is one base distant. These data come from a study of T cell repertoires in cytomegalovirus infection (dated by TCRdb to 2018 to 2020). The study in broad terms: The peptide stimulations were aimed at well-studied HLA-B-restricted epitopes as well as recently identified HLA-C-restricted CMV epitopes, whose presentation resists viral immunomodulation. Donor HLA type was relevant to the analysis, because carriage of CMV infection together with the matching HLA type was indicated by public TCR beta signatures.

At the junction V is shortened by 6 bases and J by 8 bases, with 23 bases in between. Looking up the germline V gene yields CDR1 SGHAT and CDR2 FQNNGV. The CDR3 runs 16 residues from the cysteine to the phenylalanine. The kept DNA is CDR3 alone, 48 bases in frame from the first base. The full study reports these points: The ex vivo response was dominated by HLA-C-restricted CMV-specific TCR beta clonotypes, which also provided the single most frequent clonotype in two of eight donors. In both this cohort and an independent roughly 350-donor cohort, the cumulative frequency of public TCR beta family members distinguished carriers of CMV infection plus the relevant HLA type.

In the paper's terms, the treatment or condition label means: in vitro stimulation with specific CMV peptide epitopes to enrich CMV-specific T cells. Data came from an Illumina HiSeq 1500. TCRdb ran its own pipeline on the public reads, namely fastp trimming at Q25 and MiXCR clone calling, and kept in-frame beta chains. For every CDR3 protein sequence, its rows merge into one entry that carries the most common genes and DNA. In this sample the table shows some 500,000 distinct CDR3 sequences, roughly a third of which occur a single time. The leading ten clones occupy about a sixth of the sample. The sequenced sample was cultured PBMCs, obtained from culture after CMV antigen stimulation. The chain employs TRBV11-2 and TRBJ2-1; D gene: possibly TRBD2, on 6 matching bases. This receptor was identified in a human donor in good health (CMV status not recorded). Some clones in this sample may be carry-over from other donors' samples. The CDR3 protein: CASRVGVAGTTDEQFF. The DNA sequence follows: TGTGCCAGCAGGGTGGGGGTGGCGGGAACTACAGATGAGCAGTTCTTC.